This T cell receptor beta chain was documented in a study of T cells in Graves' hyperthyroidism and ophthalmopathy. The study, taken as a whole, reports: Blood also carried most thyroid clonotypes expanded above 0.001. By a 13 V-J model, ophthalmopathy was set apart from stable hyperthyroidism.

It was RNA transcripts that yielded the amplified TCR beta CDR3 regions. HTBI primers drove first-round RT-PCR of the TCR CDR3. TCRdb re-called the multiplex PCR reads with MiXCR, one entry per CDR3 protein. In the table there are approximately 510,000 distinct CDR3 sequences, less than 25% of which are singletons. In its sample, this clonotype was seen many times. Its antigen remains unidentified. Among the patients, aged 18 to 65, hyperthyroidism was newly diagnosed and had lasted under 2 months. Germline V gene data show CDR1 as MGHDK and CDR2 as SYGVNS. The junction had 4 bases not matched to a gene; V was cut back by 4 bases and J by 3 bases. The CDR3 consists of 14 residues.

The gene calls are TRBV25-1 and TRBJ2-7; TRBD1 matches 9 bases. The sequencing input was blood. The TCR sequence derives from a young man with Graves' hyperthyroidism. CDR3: CASSARTGDYEQYF. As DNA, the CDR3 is TGTGCCAGCAGTGCAAGGACAGGGGACTACGAGCAGTACTTC.